The rows below give T cell receptor beta chains drawn from one sample of a study of T cells of healthy individuals. TCRdb independently ran MiXCR on the 5' RACE reads; one entry per CDR3 protein. The sample shows over 95,000 distinct CDR3 sequences, approximately 16% of them seen only once. Receptors originate from a human donor in good health. Both conserved end residues are part of each CDR3. D genes are given only for firm matches. The listing skips clone size in some rows; elsewhere it reads once, few, many or a size class.

v_call: TRBV20-1
j_call: TRBJ2-3
d_call: TRBD2
clone_size: many
cdr3_nt: TGCAGTGCTAATCTACTAGCGGCCACAGATACGCAGTATTTT
cdr3_aa: CSANLLAATDTQYF

v_call: TRBV5-1
j_call: TRBJ2-5
d_call: -
clone_size: -
cdr3_nt: TGCGCCAGCAGCGTAGGTAGTTGGGAGACCCAGTACTTC
cdr3_aa: CASSVGSWETQYF

v_call: TRBV4-1
j_call: TRBJ2-1
d_call: -
clone_size: many
cdr3_nt: TGCGCCAGCAGCCAGGCTCTACCGGGACTGAAGCAGTTCTTC
cdr3_aa: CASSQALPGLKQFF

v_call: TRBV2
j_call: TRBJ2-2
d_call: -
clone_size: few
cdr3_nt: TGTGCCAGCAGCCCCGGGAAACTTGGGACCGGGGAGCTGTTTTTT
cdr3_aa: CASSPGKLGTGELFF

v_call: TRBV4-2
j_call: TRBJ2-2
d_call: TRBD2
clone_size: few
cdr3_nt: TGTGCCAGCAGCCAGGGACTAGCGGGGGGGCTCACCGGGGAGCTGTTTTTT
cdr3_aa: CASSQGLAGGLTGELFF

v_call: TRBV9
j_call: TRBJ1-3
d_call: -
clone_size: few
cdr3_nt: TGTGCCAGCAGCGTTCCGGGAAACACCATATATTTT
cdr3_aa: CASSVPGNTIYF

v_call: TRBV6-5
j_call: TRBJ1-1
d_call: -
clone_size: -
cdr3_nt: TGTGCCAGCAGTTACTCGCGGGGAACCACTGAAGCTTTCTTT
cdr3_aa: CASSYSRGTTEAFF

v_call: TRBV6-2/TRBV6-3
j_call: TRBJ2-2
d_call: -
clone_size: -
cdr3_nt: TGTGCCAGCAGTTTAACAAGGGGGATCGGGGAGCTGTTTTTT
cdr3_aa: CASSLTRGIGELFF

v_call: TRBV7-2
j_call: TRBJ2-3
d_call: TRBD2
clone_size: few
cdr3_nt: TGTGCCAGCAGCATTCGACTAGCGGGGGTCACAGATACGCAGTATTTT
cdr3_aa: CASSIRLAGVTDTQYF

v_call: TRBV6-6
j_call: TRBJ2-2
d_call: TRBD1
clone_size: -
cdr3_nt: TGTGCCAGCAGTTTCAACAGGGGCGGCACCGGGGAGCTGTTTTTT
cdr3_aa: CASSFNRGGTGELFF

v_call: TRBV6-2/TRBV6-3
j_call: TRBJ2-7
d_call: -
clone_size: few
cdr3_nt: TGTGCCAGCAGTTGGACCATCCTGTACGAGCAGTACTTC
cdr3_aa: CASSWTILYEQYF

v_call: TRBV28
j_call: TRBJ1-2
d_call: -
clone_size: -
cdr3_nt: TGTGCCAGCCAAGATTGGGGGGGGAGGAGGCTGGAGAATGGCTACACCTTC
cdr3_aa: CASQDWGGRRLENGYTF

v_call: TRBV2
j_call: TRBJ1-6
d_call: -
clone_size: -
cdr3_nt: TGTGCCAGCAGTGATGGCGCCACGGTGGGTTCACCCCTCCACTTT
cdr3_aa: CASSDGATVGSPLHF